These T cell receptor beta chains were read from a single sample in a study of blood T cell repertoires in COVID-19. Using immunoSEQ multiplex PCR, the repertoire was profiled, and TCRdb retains in-frame clones only, with some absent. The sample gives approximately 40,000 clones, roughly 85% of which show up once; 4% to 5.5% is in the top ten. The sequenced material came from peripheral blood. These receptors originate from a man in his fifties or sixties with COVID-19, enrolled during active disease. Both conserved end residues are part of each CDR3. Each record gives: J gene, V gene, clone size, CDR3 protein. Clone size appears in some rows only: once, few, many, or a class for an expanded clone.

TRBJ1-2 | TRBV6-5 | NA | CASSYTDRTANYGYTF
TRBJ2-7 | TRBV5-6 | NA | CASSLQLARSYEQYF
TRBJ2-1 | TRBV14 | NA | CASSGLAEDNEQFF
TRBJ2-7 | TRBV2 | NA | CASRTLSAYEQYF
TRBJ1-2 | TRBV2 | NA | CASSAHPTGTGDSSGGYTF
TRBJ1-2 | TRBV30 | once | CAWSEGTGANYGYTF
TRBJ1-2 | TRBV28 | NA | CASSVQGARGYTF
TRBJ2-1 | TRBV11-3 | NA | CASSRRTSGSYNEQFF
TRBJ2-6 | TRBV6-2/TRBV6-3 | NA | CASSPDFSGANVLTF
TRBJ2-7 | TRBV27 | NA | CASSLSGTGGYEQYF
TRBJ1-4 | TRBV5-1 | NA | CASSLGREGEKLFF
TRBJ2-2 | TRBV19 | NA | CASSGLAGPTGELFF
TRBJ1-3 | TRBV28 | NA | CASIGGASGNTIYF
TRBJ2-7 | TRBV2 | NA | CASNGIFSYEQYF
TRBJ2-5 | TRBV7-8 | once | CASSFSNPGGGETQYF
TRBJ2-7 | TRBV7-9 | NA | CASSRGVFRTGGLGEQYF
TRBJ1-5 | TRBV3-1/TRBV3-2 | few | CASSLSNQPQHF
TRBJ2-2 | TRBV19 | once | CASSSYPNTWGELFF
TRBJ2-4 | TRBV10-3 | NA | CAISESKGVNIQYF
TRBJ1-5 | TRBV20-1 | NA | CSAAGEPQHF